Presented here are 5 T cell receptor beta chains from one specimen sequenced in a study of T cells in Graves' hyperthyroidism and ophthalmopathy. Amplification of TCR beta CDR3 regions was performed using RNA transcripts as template. With the HTBI primer set, the TCR CDR3 went through a first round of RT-PCR. TCRdb reprocessed the multiplex PCR reads with MiXCR, giving one entry per CDR3 protein. The profile shows about 840,000 distinct CDR3 sequences, more than 30% of them singletons. Sequencing was performed on blood. These receptors were taken from a man aged 18 to 29 with Graves' hyperthyroidism.

This clonotype was counted only a few times. The chain links TRBV20-1 to TRBJ2-2, with D unclear. Trimming shortened V by 0 bases and J by 2 bases, and 10 bases separated the two germline ends. The CDR3 has 15 residues. The germline V gene has CDR1 DFQATT and CDR2 SNEGSKA (reference sequence). The chain's CDR3 is CSARDPTLNTGELFF. In DNA form, the CDR3 reads TGCAGTGCTAGAGACCCCACACTTAACACCGGGGAGCTGTTTTTT.

The chain links TRBV5-1 to TRBJ2-7, with TRBD2 identical over 14 bases. Germline CDR1 SGHRS, CDR2 YFSETQ. V lost 4 bases and J lost 9; bases outside the gene matches: 12. The CDR3 totals 16 residues. In nucleotides, the CDR3 is TGCGCCAGCAGCCCCACCGGGACTAGCGGGGGAGAATGGCAGTACTTC. It translates to CASSPTGTSGGEWQYF. The full variable domain, its missing parts supplied by reference TRBV5-1 and TRBJ2-7, is KAGVTQTPRYLIKTRGQQVTLSCSPISGHRSVSWYQQTPGQGLQFLFEYFSETQRNKGNFPGRFSGRQFSNSRSEMNVSTLELGDSALYLCASSPTGTSGGEWQYFGPGTRLTVT.

V is TRBV11-2 and J is TRBJ2-5, with 10 nucleotides matching TRBD1. The CDR3 runs 17 residues. J gave up 5 bases and V 4 bases, and 13 bases lay outside the gene matches. Per the germline V gene, CDR1 is SGHAT and CDR2 is FQNNGV. In nucleotides, the CDR3 is TGTGCCAGCAGCTCGGCCCCGGGACAGGGGACAGGGGAGACCCAGTACTTC. Its protein is CASSSAPGQGTGETQYF.

The chain couples TRBV10-2 to TRBJ1-5, with no clear D. Trimming took 4 bases from V and 6 from J, leaving 13 bases between them. The length of the CDR3 is 14 residues. Germline V gene lookup returns CDR1 WSHSY and CDR2 SAAADI. This CDR3 reads CASSAAGLGQPQHF. CDR3 nucleotides: TGCGCCAGCAGTGCGGCCGGGCTAGGTCAGCCCCAGCATTTT.

The chain employs TRBV7-2 and TRBJ1-1, with D maybe TRBD1 (5 bases). The V end was cut by 1 base, the J end by 0 bases, with 15 bases between. Germline V gene sequence: CDR1 SGHTA, CDR2 FQGNSA. This CDR3 contains 17 residues. The CDR3 DNA reads TGTGCCAGCAGCTTAGTGGTGAGTGGGGCAATGAACACTGAAGCTTTCTTT. Its translation is CASSLVVSGAMNTEAFF.